Shown below are 22 T cell receptor beta chains from a single sample sequenced in a study of blood T cell repertoires in COVID-19. TCRdb keeps only in-frame clones here, not all; method: immunoSEQ multiplex PCR. The top ten clones hold about 6.8% of a sample with 300,000 to 350,000 clones, around 90% of them seen once. Sequencing was done on a sample of peripheral blood. The receptor source for this set is a woman aged 25 to 39 with COVID-19, enrolled during active disease.

The chain recombines TRBV7-9 with TRBJ2-7; 14 bases map to TRBD2. The length of the CDR3 is 14 residues. The germline V gene has CDR1 SEHNR and CDR2 FQNEAQ (reference sequence). After removal of 5 bases from V and 8 bases from J, the junction contained 5 bases not matched to a gene. CDR3 coding DNA: TGTGCCAGCAGCCCCGGGACTAGCGGGAGCAAGCAGTACTTC. Translating gives CASSPGTSGSKQYF.

The chain is built from TRBV18 and TRBJ2-7, with 7 bases aligning to TRBD1. Germline lookup yields CDR1 KGHSH and CDR2 LQKENI. V trimming: 2 bases; J trimming: 3 bases; junction bases outside the gene matches: 13. This CDR3 is 17 amino acids long. The CDR3 loop is CASSPWQPGTVYYEQYF. The DNA of the CDR3 is TGTGCCAGCTCACCATGGCAGCCCGGGACAGTTTACTACGAGCAGTACTTC.

The V and J genes are TRBV19 and TRBJ2-1; possible D gene TRBD1, 5 bases. V was cut by 6 bases and J by 0 bases, with 15 bases left in between. Germline V CDR1 and CDR2: LNHDA, SQIVND (reference sequence). This CDR3 is built from 16 residues. The CDR3 DNA sequence: TGTGCCAGTAGCCCCGGACACTGGAGCTCCTACAATGAGCAGTTCTTC. It codes for CASSPGHWSSYNEQFF.

This chain joins TRBV7-9 and TRBJ1-3; D not certain. CDR3 size: 15 residues. Between the trimmed V and J ends, which lost 1 base and 4 bases, there was a span of 11 bases. Germline CDR1 is SEHNR and CDR2 is FQNEAQ (reference sequence). CDR3 amino acids: CASSLGGGPGNTIYF. As DNA, the CDR3 is TGTGCCAGCAGCTTAGGAGGAGGACCGGGAAACACCATATATTTT.

This clone was picked up a small number of times. CDR3 sequence: CASSPQGGGNQPQHF. CDR3 bases: TGTGCCAGCAGTCCACAGGGAGGGGGCAATCAGCCCCAGCATTTT. The chain joins TRBV6-5 to TRBJ1-5; TRBD1 is a possible D gene (6 bases). The CDR3 is 15 residues long. Germline-derived CDR1 and CDR2 are MNHEY and SVGAGI. Trimming pared 5 bases from V and 2 bases from J, leaving 13 bases between.

The rearrangement uses TRBV7-8 and TRBJ2-7; perhaps TRBD1 as D (5 bases). Germline CDR1 and CDR2: SGHVS and FQNEAQ. CDR3 length: 16 residues. With 5 bases removed from V and 6 bases from J, the gap between germline ends came to 23 bases. The CDR3 protein is CASSPTRFDRTSEQYF. In DNA form, the CDR3 reads TGTGCCAGCAGCCCAACCCGTTTCGACAGAACCTCCGAGCAGTACTTC.

The rearrangement links TRBV9 to TRBJ2-1; D gene ambiguous. Germline lookup yields CDR1 SGDLS and CDR2 YYNGEE. Trimming took off 0 bases at V and 0 bases at J, with 10 bases between the two ends. The CDR3 length is 16 residues. CDR3 amino acids: CASSVGDSFSYNEQFF. CDR3 nucleotides: TGTGCCAGCAGCGTAGGAGACTCCTTCTCCTACAATGAGCAGTTCTTC. Variable domain in full (rest from reference TRBV9 and TRBJ2-1): DSGVTQTPKHLITATGQRVTLRCSPRSGDLSVYWYQQSLDQGLQFLIQYYNGEERAKGNILERFSAQQFPDLHSELNLSSLELGDSALYFCASSVGDSFSYNEQFFGPGTRLTVL.

The rearrangement uses TRBV19 and TRBJ2-1; TRBD2 matches at 9 bases. The CDR3 has 15 amino acids. The V gene end was trimmed by 4 bases and the J gene end by 2 bases; junction bases not matched to a gene: 3. Looked up from germline, CDR1 is LNHDA and CDR2 is SQIVND (reference sequence). The CDR3 spells CASSNLAGTYNEQFF. CDR3 nucleotide sequence: TGTGCCAGTAGTAACCTAGCGGGAACCTACAATGAGCAGTTCTTC.

This chain links TRBV2 with TRBJ1-1; TRBD1 matches at 8 bases. The CDR3 has 14 amino acids. Per germline, CDR1 SNHLY and CDR2 FYNNEI. Losses at the gene ends were 7 bases for V and 2 bases for J; bases not matched to a gene: 6. The CDR3 protein is CASTLDRGNTEAFF. The CDR3 nucleotides are TGTGCCAGCACCCTCGACAGGGGCAACACTGAAGCTTTCTTT.

CDR3 DNA sequence: TGCGCCAGCAGCCTGGCGGGACTAGCGGGAGGGCCCTACACCGGGGAGCTGTTTTTT. It encodes CASSLAGLAGGPYTGELFF. This chain uses TRBV5-1 with TRBJ2-2; TRBD2 matches at 16 bases. Germline lookup yields CDR1 SGHRS and CDR2 YFSETQ. V shed 4 bases and J 3 bases; nucleotides not matched to a gene: 9. CDR3 length equals 19 residues.

J is TRBJ1-3 and V is TRBV27; a weak D match, TRBD1 (6 bases). Germline V gives CDR1 MNHEY, CDR2 SMNVEV (reference sequence). This CDR3 contains 14 residues. Between the trimmed V and J ends, which lost 2 bases and 2 bases, there was a span of 7 bases. The CDR3 region has the DNA TGTGCCAGCAGTTTAGGGGGCCCTGGAAACACCATATATTTT. Its translation is CASSLGGPGNTIYF.

V gene TRBV11-2 combines with J gene TRBJ2-7, with D unclear. The germline V gene encodes CDR1 SGHAT and CDR2 FQNNGV. Trimming took 3 bases from V and 3 from J, leaving 9 bases between them. There are 13 residues in the CDR3. CDR3 residues: CASSFGWIYEQYF. The CDR3 nucleotides are TGTGCCAGCAGCTTCGGGTGGATCTACGAGCAGTACTTC. Using reference TRBV11-2 and TRBJ2-7 for the parts outside the CDR3, the full variable domain is EAGVAQSPRYKIIEKRQSVAFWCNPISGHATLYWYQQILGQGPKLLIQFQNNGVVDDSQLPKDRFSAERLKGVDSTLKIQPAKLEDSAVYLCASSFGWIYEQYFGPGTRLTVT.

The chain links TRBV6-6 to TRBJ2-1, with a weak D call TRBD2 (6 bases). The germline V and J ends were trimmed by 0 bases and 12 bases, with 15 bases remaining between them. The germline CDR1 and CDR2 sequences are MNHNY and SVGAGI (reference sequence). The CDR3 spans 14 residues. CDR3 sequence reads: CASSYSTVGGGQFF. The CDR3 coding sequence is TGTGCCAGCAGTTACTCGACGGTGGGAGGAGGGCAGTTCTTC.

This clone was counted between two and nine times. The rearrangement links TRBV9 to TRBJ1-3; no reliable D call. V was clipped by 2 bases and J by 4 bases, with 4 bases between them. The CDR3 is 12 amino acids. Per the germline V gene, CDR1 is SGDLS and CDR2 is YYNGEE. The CDR3 sequence is CASSVPGNTIYF. CDR3 DNA sequence: TGTGCCAGCAGCGTCCCGGGAAACACCATATATTTT. The full variable domain, with the rest looked up from reference TRBV9 and TRBJ1-3, is DSGVTQTPKHLITATGQRVTLRCSPRSGDLSVYWYQQSLDQGLQFLIQYYNGEERAKGNILERFSAQQFPDLHSELNLSSLELGDSALYFCASSVPGNTIYFGEGSWLTVV.

This clone was seen just once. The rearrangement joins TRBV7-2 to TRBJ2-7; 7 positions match TRBD1. Germline loops: CDR1 SGHTA, CDR2 FQGNSA. CDR3 length: 14 residues. V trimming: 5 bases; J trimming: 0 bases; junction bases outside the gene matches: 4. In DNA form, the CDR3 reads TGTGCCAGCAGCCCTGACAGGGTCTCCTACGAGCAGTACTTC. Its translation is CASSPDRVSYEQYF.

V and J are TRBV6-2 or TRBV6-3 and TRBJ1-1, with unresolved D. Trimming took off 6 bases at V and 2 bases at J, with 7 bases between the two ends. CDR1 and CDR2 from the germline V gene are MNHEY and SVGEGT. The CDR3 has 12 amino acids. The CDR3, as DNA: TGTGCCAGCAGCCCCTTTAACACTGAAGCTTTCTTT. This translates into CASSPFNTEAFF.

J is TRBJ2-7 and V is TRBV4-1, with TRBD1 as a possible D gene (6 bases). CDR1 and CDR2 from the germline V gene are MGHRA and YSYEKL. Between the trimmed V and J ends, which lost 0 bases and 1 base, there was a span of 13 bases. This CDR3 region has 16 residues. CDR3 region: CASSQEAGTPSYEQYF. DNA of the CDR3: TGCGCCAGCAGCCAAGAGGCTGGGACACCATCCTACGAGCAGTACTTC.

With respect to this clone: At the DNA level, this CDR3 is encoded by other sequences in the same sample as well. J is TRBJ1-4 and V is TRBV2; no clear D gene. Trimming removed 5 bases from V and 5 bases from J, with 3 bases in between. The CDR3 loop spans 11 amino acids. Germline-derived CDR1 and CDR2 are SNHLY and FYNNEI. The CDR3 bases are TGTGCCAGCAGTCTAAATGAAAAACTGTTTTTT. This sequence encodes CASSLNEKLFF.

As concerns this clone: Its ends do not fully match the called genes, so a read error is possible. This chain connects TRBV4-1 to TRBJ2-7, with TRBD2 matching over 12 bases. From germline, CDR1 is MGHRA and CDR2 YSYEKL. This CDR3 contains 17 residues. CDR3 region: CVSSLRTSGEGSYEQYF. The CDR3, as DNA: TGCGTCAGCAGCCTCAGGACTAGCGGGGAAGGCTCCTACGAGCAGTACTTC.

The rearrangement uses TRBV12-3 or TRBV12-4 and TRBJ1-1; no clear D gene. The CDR3 covers 13 residues. Trimming cost V 0 bases and J 8 bases, with 10 bases left between them. The CDR3 region is CASSLASSPEAFF. The DNA for the CDR3 is TGTGCCAGCAGTTTAGCTAGTTCGCCGGAAGCTTTCTTT.

This clone was seen a single time. The chain joins TRBV6-5 to TRBJ1-2; D might be TRBD1 (5 bases). Trimming left V 11 bases short and J 4 bases short, with 14 bases between. Germline lookup yields CDR1 MNHEY and CDR2 SVGAGI. The CDR3 is 12 residues long. As DNA, the CDR3 is TGTGCCGGGGCGGGGGGAGGCTATGGCTACACCTTC. Protein: CAGAGGGYGYTF.

The V call is TRBV7-2, the J call TRBJ2-7, with 9 bases identical to TRBD1. The ends lost 5 bases at V and 2 bases at J; junction bases unmatched: 1. The CDR3 length is 13 residues. CDR1 and CDR2 from the germline V gene are SGHTA and FQGNSA. The CDR3 sequence is CASSRDRAYEQYF. The CDR3 nucleotides are TGTGCCAGCAGCCGGGACAGGGCCTACGAGCAGTACTTC.